The clone carrying this T cell receptor beta chain was counted ten times or more. Its specificity is not known. Over 170 million TCR-beta sequences from 15-18 subjects came from every sequencing run. TCRdb re-derived calls from the 5' RACE reads in MiXCR, one entry per CDR3 protein. The table has tens of thousands of distinct CDR3 sequences, 3% to 4.5% seen once. This sample stems from a study of neurological immune-mediated disorders. Findings and caveats of the study: One cluster of related CDR3 sequences contained, by phylogenetic grouping, the repertoires of 18 of 34 multiple sclerosis patients and formed a possible signature.

Looked up from germline, CDR1 is SGHRS and CDR2 is YFSETQ. This CDR3 is 17 amino acids long. The V and J ends lost 4 bases and 5 bases, in that order; junction bases with no gene match: 12. The rearrangement uses TRBV5-1 and TRBJ2-1; TRBD2 aligns across 10 bases. This receptor was identified in a man aged 30-40 years with multiple sclerosis. Specimen: PBMCs. CDR3 in amino acids: CASSTAGTSELHNEQFF. In nucleotides, the CDR3 is TGCGCCAGCAGCACTGCCGGGACTAGCGAGTTGCACAATGAGCAGTTCTTC.